This is a list of T cell receptor beta chains from one sample in a study of radiotherapy plus CTLA-4 blockade in lung cancer. Assay used: immunoSEQ multiplex PCR; TCRdb lists only in-frame clones, some missing. The data hold around 82,000 clones, with 78% observed a single time. The material was peripheral blood, obtained from a patient treated with radiotherapy plus ipilimumab. The source of these receptors is a human donor with non-small cell lung cancer whose response to radiotherapy plus ipilimumab could not be evaluated. Some clones in this sample may be carry-over from other donors' samples. The CDR3 runs from the conserved cysteine through the conserved F or W. D genes are given only for firm matches. Not all rows give a size; the values are once, few, many and, for expanded clones, a class.

D gene: TRBD1
J gene: TRBJ1-1
V gene: TRBV6-1
clone size: -
CDR3 protein: CASREQGGMNTEAFF
CDR3 DNA: TGTGCCAGCAGGGAACAGGGGGGCATGAACACTGAAGCTTTCTTT

D gene: -
J gene: TRBJ2-7
V gene: TRBV7-2
clone size: -
CDR3 protein: CASSSGAYEQYF
CDR3 DNA: TGTGCCAGCAGCTCCGGGGCCTACGAGCAGTACTTC

D gene: TRBD1
J gene: TRBJ2-3
V gene: TRBV19
clone size: -
CDR3 protein: CASRGQGALTDTQYF
CDR3 DNA: TGTGCCAGTAGGGGACAGGGGGCGCTGACAGATACGCAGTATTTT

D gene: -
J gene: TRBJ2-1
V gene: TRBV18
clone size: -
CDR3 protein: CASSPQSRGAYNEQFF
CDR3 DNA: TGTGCCAGCTCACCACAGAGCAGAGGAGCCTACAATGAGCAGTTCTTC

D gene: TRBD1
J gene: TRBJ2-5
V gene: TRBV27
clone size: -
CDR3 protein: CASSFRTGTETQYF
CDR3 DNA: TGTGCCAGCAGTTTCCGGACAGGGACGGAGACCCAGTACTTC

D gene: -
J gene: TRBJ1-2
V gene: TRBV2
clone size: -
CDR3 protein: CASTGANYGYTF
CDR3 DNA: TGTGCCAGCACCGGGGCTAACTATGGCTACACCTTC

D gene: -
J gene: TRBJ1-5
V gene: TRBV7-8
clone size: -
CDR3 protein: CASSLGGYSNQPQHF
CDR3 DNA: TGTGCCAGCAGCTTAGGCGGGTATAGCAATCAGCCCCAGCATTTT

D gene: -
J gene: TRBJ1-1
V gene: TRBV6-5
clone size: -
CDR3 protein: CASSHLQGNTEAFF
CDR3 DNA: TGTGCCAGCAGCCACCTACAGGGAAACACTGAAGCTTTCTTT

D gene: -
J gene: TRBJ2-3
V gene: TRBV29-1
clone size: -
CDR3 protein: CSVESRRAVSTDTQYF
CDR3 DNA: TGCAGCGTTGAATCAAGGCGGGCAGTCAGCACAGATACGCAGTATTTT

D gene: -
J gene: TRBJ1-4
V gene: TRBV5-1
clone size: few
CDR3 protein: CASSLALQNEKLFF
CDR3 DNA: TGCGCCAGCAGCTTGGCCTTACAGAATGAAAAACTGTTTTTT

D gene: -
J gene: TRBJ2-1
V gene: TRBV9
clone size: -
CDR3 protein: CASSEPPLNEQFF
CDR3 DNA: TGTGCCAGCAGCGAGCCTCCCCTAAATGAGCAGTTCTTC

D gene: -
J gene: TRBJ1-1
V gene: TRBV7-8
clone size: -
CDR3 protein: CASSLSLENTEAFF
CDR3 DNA: TGTGCCAGCAGCTTATCCTTAGAGAACACTGAAGCTTTCTTT

D gene: TRBD1
J gene: TRBJ2-1
V gene: TRBV5-4
clone size: -
CDR3 protein: CASSFNLGGQGIDNEQFF
CDR3 DNA: TGTGCCAGCAGCTTCAATTTAGGGGGACAGGGGATCGACAATGAGCAGTTCTTC

D gene: TRBD2
J gene: TRBJ2-1
V gene: TRBV6-5
clone size: -
CDR3 protein: CASRSGLAYNEQFF
CDR3 DNA: TGTGCCAGCAGGTCCGGACTAGCCTACAATGAGCAGTTCTTC

D gene: -
J gene: TRBJ1-1
V gene: TRBV19
clone size: -
CDR3 protein: CASSTGQFTKAFF
CDR3 DNA: TGTGCCAGTAGTACCGGACAGTTTACTAAAGCTTTCTTT

D gene: TRBD1
J gene: TRBJ1-5
V gene: TRBV9
clone size: -
CDR3 protein: CASSGTGGQPQHF
CDR3 DNA: TGTGCCAGCAGCGGGACAGGCGGTCAGCCCCAGCATTTT

D gene: -
J gene: TRBJ1-2
V gene: TRBV5-1
clone size: -
CDR3 protein: CASSLLTVDGYTF
CDR3 DNA: TGCGCCAGCAGCTTGTTAACGGTGGATGGCTACACCTTC

D gene: -
J gene: TRBJ1-2
V gene: TRBV5-1
clone size: -
CDR3 protein: CASSLAGSYGYTF
CDR3 DNA: TGCGCCAGCAGCTTGGCGGGGAGCTATGGCTACACCTTC

D gene: -
J gene: TRBJ1-5
V gene: TRBV27
clone size: -
CDR3 protein: CASSLSRRNQPQHF
CDR3 DNA: TGTGCCAGCAGTTTATCCAGGCGCAATCAGCCCCAGCATTTT

D gene: TRBD2
J gene: TRBJ2-3
V gene: TRBV7-2
clone size: -
CDR3 protein: CASSLFGGVGDTQYF
CDR3 DNA: TGTGCCAGCAGCTTATTCGGGGGGGTCGGGGATACGCAGTATTTT

D gene: TRBD1
J gene: TRBJ1-4
V gene: TRBV9
clone size: -
CDR3 protein: CASSATYGTGLEKLFF
CDR3 DNA: TGTGCCAGCAGCGCCACCTACGGGACAGGGCTCGAAAAACTGTTTTTT

D gene: -
J gene: TRBJ2-7
V gene: TRBV7-2
clone size: -
CDR3 protein: CASRGGGTSYEQYF
CDR3 DNA: TGTGCCAGCAGGGGCGGGGGCACCTCCTACGAGCAGTACTTC

D gene: -
J gene: TRBJ1-5
V gene: TRBV5-1
clone size: -
CDR3 protein: CASSLGTQNSGQPQHF
CDR3 DNA: TGCGCCAGCAGCTTGGGTACACAGAATAGCGGGCAGCCCCAGCATTTT

D gene: TRBD1
J gene: TRBJ2-7
V gene: TRBV7-6
clone size: once
CDR3 protein: CASSSPGQGHYEQYF
CDR3 DNA: TGTGCCAGCAGCTCACCGGGACAGGGGCACTACGAGCAGTACTTC

D gene: TRBD2
J gene: TRBJ2-1
V gene: TRBV7-7
clone size: few
CDR3 protein: CASSLAISGVYNEQFF
CDR3 DNA: TGTGCTAGCAGCTTAGCGATCAGCGGGGTGTACAATGAGCAGTTCTTC

D gene: TRBD1
J gene: TRBJ2-1
V gene: TRBV18
clone size: -
CDR3 protein: CASSPPGQAVNEQFF
CDR3 DNA: TGTGCCAGCTCACCACCGGGACAGGCGGTAAATGAGCAGTTCTTC

D gene: TRBD2
J gene: TRBJ2-7
V gene: TRBV29-1
clone size: -
CDR3 protein: CSVERQRGGSYEQYF
CDR3 DNA: TGCAGCGTTGAACGCCAGCGGGGGGGCTCCTACGAGCAGTACTTC

D gene: TRBD1
J gene: TRBJ2-7
V gene: TRBV4-1
clone size: many
CDR3 protein: CASSQDGQGASEQYF
CDR3 DNA: TGCGCCAGCAGCCAAGACGGACAGGGGGCGTCCGAGCAGTACTTC

D gene: TRBD1
J gene: TRBJ2-1
V gene: TRBV7-3
clone size: -
CDR3 protein: CASSYTGTGTNEQFF
CDR3 DNA: TGTGCCAGCAGCTATACCGGGACAGGGACCAATGAGCAGTTCTTC

D gene: TRBD1
J gene: TRBJ1-5
V gene: TRBV27
clone size: -
CDR3 protein: CASSPDRGNQPQHF
CDR3 DNA: TGTGCCAGCAGCCCGGACAGGGGCAATCAGCCCCAGCATTTT

D gene: TRBD1
J gene: TRBJ2-7
V gene: TRBV14
clone size: few
CDR3 protein: CASSYRGNWYEQYF
CDR3 DNA: TGTGCCAGCAGCTACAGGGGGAATTGGTACGAGCAGTACTTC

D gene: -
J gene: TRBJ2-3
V gene: TRBV18
clone size: -
CDR3 protein: CASSPSADPRVTDTQYF
CDR3 DNA: TGTGCCAGCTCACCTAGCGCGGATCCGCGGGTCACAGATACGCAGTATTTT

D gene: -
J gene: TRBJ2-7
V gene: TRBV2
clone size: -
CDR3 protein: CASSDIETYEQYF
CDR3 DNA: TGTGCCAGCAGTGATATAGAAACCTACGAGCAGTACTTC

D gene: -
J gene: TRBJ1-1
V gene: TRBV6-5
clone size: once
CDR3 protein: CASSARVTNTEAFF
CDR3 DNA: TGTGCCAGCAGCGCCAGGGTGACAAACACTGAAGCTTTCTTT

D gene: TRBD1
J gene: TRBJ2-7
V gene: TRBV5-6
clone size: -
CDR3 protein: CASSPSPGQNYEQYF
CDR3 DNA: TGTGCCAGCAGCCCCTCCCCGGGACAGAACTACGAGCAGTACTTC

D gene: -
J gene: TRBJ1-1
V gene: TRBV2
clone size: few
CDR3 protein: CASIRNTEAFF
CDR3 DNA: TGTGCCAGCATCAGGAACACTGAAGCTTTCTTT

D gene: TRBD2
J gene: TRBJ2-1
V gene: TRBV7-2
clone size: -
CDR3 protein: CASSLLAGGNNEQFF
CDR3 DNA: TGTGCCAGCAGCCTACTAGCGGGGGGAAACAATGAGCAGTTCTTC

D gene: TRBD1
J gene: TRBJ1-2
V gene: TRBV28
clone size: -
CDR3 protein: CASSRPGTGDLGYTF
CDR3 DNA: TGTGCCAGCAGTCGCCCGGGGACAGGGGATCTTGGCTACACCTTC

D gene: TRBD1
J gene: TRBJ2-3
V gene: TRBV18
clone size: -
CDR3 protein: CASSPRGRGRTDTQYF
CDR3 DNA: TGTGCCAGCTCACCACGTGGAAGGGGGCGCACAGATACGCAGTATTTT

D gene: -
J gene: TRBJ1-6
V gene: TRBV7-2
clone size: -
CDR3 protein: CASSRGGNSPLHF
CDR3 DNA: TGTGCCAGCAGCCGAGGCGGTAATTCACCCCTCCACTTT

D gene: -
J gene: TRBJ1-2
V gene: TRBV27
clone size: once
CDR3 protein: CASSFAGSNGYTF
CDR3 DNA: TGTGCCAGCAGTTTTGCAGGTTCGAATGGCTACACCTTC

D gene: -
J gene: TRBJ2-7
V gene: TRBV11-2
clone size: -
CDR3 protein: CASSFVYEQYF
CDR3 DNA: TGTGCCAGCAGCTTCGTGTACGAGCAGTACTTC

D gene: TRBD1
J gene: TRBJ1-5
V gene: TRBV18
clone size: -
CDR3 protein: CASSPPPGGNQPQHF
CDR3 DNA: TGTGCCAGCTCACCCCCCCCAGGGGGGAATCAGCCCCAGCATTTT

D gene: TRBD1
J gene: TRBJ2-7
V gene: TRBV4-1
clone size: -
CDR3 protein: CASSLRGGQGIYEQYF
CDR3 DNA: TGCGCCAGCAGCCTTCGCGGCGGACAGGGAATCTACGAGCAGTACTTC

D gene: -
J gene: TRBJ2-2
V gene: TRBV13
clone size: -
CDR3 protein: CASNLGGGGTGELFF
CDR3 DNA: TGTGCCAGCAACTTAGGAGGGGGTGGAACCGGGGAGCTGTTTTTT